A single sample is the source of the 20 T cell receptor beta chains below, sequenced in a study of T-cell reconstitution after alpha-beta-depleted transplantation in children (dated by TCRdb to the mid-2010s). On the study overall, not on this receptor specifically: The apparently early alphabetaT-cell count recovery about two months after transplant was reportedly dependent on only several hundred rapidly expanded clones derived from non-depleted graft cells.

The time point label of this sample denotes: day 60 (about 2 months) after transplantation. This specimen's treatment or condition label, per the study, means: allogeneic hematopoietic cell transplantation with graft depleted of TCRalphabeta T cells and CD19 B cells. Libraries were built with PCR. The sequencer listed for this sample is Illumina HiSeq 2500. TCR libraries were prepared with molecular barcoding, using unique molecular identifiers to normalize TCRbeta repertoire quantification. TCRdb's own reprocessing of the public reads used fastp at Q25 and MiXCR and kept productive beta chains. Every distinct CDR3 protein forms one entry, paired with its most common genes and DNA. A total of over 25,000 distinct CDR3 sequences appear in this sample, 5% to 7.5% of them only once. The top ten clones comprise over 20% of the sample. These TCRs are of unknown antigen specificity. The sample was peripheral blood, taken 60 days after TCRalphabeta/CD19-depleted stem cell transplant. These receptors all stem from a child younger than two who had a stem cell transplant for acute myeloid leukemia, so the T cells may come from the graft donor.

This clonotype was seen many times. The J gene is TRBJ2-7, the V gene TRBV20-1; tentatively, D is TRBD1 or TRBD2 (5 bases each). The V end was cut by 5 bases, the J end by 7 bases, with 15 bases between. The CDR3 runs 12 residues. Germline V CDR1 and CDR2: DFQATT, SNEGSKA (reference sequence). CDR3 residues: CSAAGTRQEQYF. CDR3 bases: TGCAGTGCTGCTGGGACCCGCCAGGAGCAGTACTTC.

The chain recombines TRBV4-2 with TRBJ2-5; TRBD2 aligns across 12 bases. The CDR3 loop spans 17 amino acids. Germline CDR1 and CDR2: LGHNA and YNFKEQ. After removal of 0 bases from V and 4 bases from J, the junction contained 6 bases not matched to a gene. The CDR3 sequence is CASSQDPSGGAGETQYF. The DNA for the CDR3 is TGTGCCAGCAGCCAAGACCCTAGCGGGGGGGCCGGAGAGACCCAGTACTTC.

This clonotype has ten or more counts. This chain links TRBV9 with TRBJ1-2, with D hard to call. Between the trimmed V and J ends, which lost 0 bases and 8 bases, there was a span of 17 bases. The CDR3 loop spans 15 amino acids. Germline CDR1 SGDLS, CDR2 YYNGEE. CDR3 protein: CASSVATSTLEGYTF. In DNA, the CDR3 is TGTGCCAGCAGCGTAGCTACGTCCACTCTAGAAGGCTACACCTTC.

This clonotype was seen ten or more times. The chain carries TRBV7-9 and TRBJ1-1; D remains ambiguous. The V end lost 1 base, the J end lost 3 bases, and 9 bases lay between the germline ends. Germline CDR1 is SEHNR and CDR2 is FQNEAQ (reference sequence). The CDR3 extends over 14 amino acids. CDR3 in amino acids: CASSLEGSYTEAFF. CDR3 nucleotide sequence: TGTGCCAGCAGCTTAGAGGGCAGTTACACTGAAGCTTTCTTT.

This chain uses TRBV3-1 with TRBJ2-3; 10 bases are shared with TRBD2. Losses at the gene ends were 0 bases for V and 8 bases for J; bases not matched to a gene: 11. The CDR3 is 17 amino acids. CDR1 is LGHDT and CDR2 is YNNKEL in the germline V gene (reference sequence). The CDR3: CASSQEGLAGETATQYF. The CDR3, as DNA: TGTGCCAGCAGCCAAGAGGGGCTAGCGGGAGAAACTGCTACGCAGTATTTT.

The sample holds a few counts of this clonotype. J is TRBJ2-1 and V is TRBV4-2; possible D gene TRBD1, 7 bases. Trimming shortened V by 7 bases and J by 8 bases, and 18 bases separated the two germline ends. The germline CDR1 and CDR2 sequences are LGHNA and YNFKEQ. This CDR3 is built from 14 residues. As DNA, the CDR3 is TGTGCCAGCACTCCGGGGTCCAGGGGGGATGAGCAGTTCTTC. Translated: CASTPGSRGDEQFF.

This clonotype occurred many times. The rearrangement joins TRBV11-2 to TRBJ2-1; 13 bases align to TRBD2. With V trimmed by 4 bases and J by 10 bases, 4 bases remained unmatched. Germline-derived CDR1 and CDR2 are SGHAT and FQNNGV. This CDR3 is built from 14 residues. The CDR3, as DNA: TGTGCCAGCAGCTACTCGGGACTAGCGGGAGAGCAGTTCTTC. This encodes CASSYSGLAGEQFF.

This clonotype was observed many times. V usage is TRBV7-8 and J usage is TRBJ2-2; 7 nucleotides agree with TRBD2. The CDR3 is made up of 15 amino acids. V lost 4 bases to trimming and J lost 5 bases; unmatched junction nucleotides: 7. Per the germline V gene, CDR1 is SGHVS and CDR2 is FQNEAQ. The CDR3 coding sequence is TGTGCCAGCAGCTCAAAGCGGGGTGGTACCGGGGAGCTGTTTTTT. Translated, it gives CASSSKRGGTGELFF.

This clonotype was recorded many times. This chain uses TRBV7-9 with TRBJ2-7; 10 nucleotides agree with TRBD1. V shed 0 bases, J shed 4 bases, and the junction held 3 bases outside the gene matches. Germline V CDR1 and CDR2: SEHNR, FQNEAQ (reference sequence). The CDR3 runs 15 residues. The CDR3 loop is CASSLAGQGLYEQYF. CDR3 coding DNA: TGTGCCAGCAGCTTAGCGGGACAGGGGCTATACGAGCAGTACTTC.

This clonotype was seen more than once but under ten times. The chain recombines TRBV7-9 with TRBJ2-7, with a possible D match to TRBD2 (6 bases). Germline V gene lookup returns CDR1 SEHNR and CDR2 FQNEAQ (reference sequence). The CDR3 sequence is 14 residues long. Between the trimmed V and J ends, which lost 5 bases and 2 bases, there was a span of 13 bases. The CDR3 sequence is CASSDRDSPYEQYF. The CDR3 nucleotides are TGTGCCAGCAGCGATCGGGACTCTCCCTACGAGCAGTACTTC.

This clonotype has a count of ten or more. The gene calls are TRBV6-2 or TRBV6-3 and TRBJ1-1; D unclear. CDR3 length: 13 residues. The V and J ends lost 6 bases and 6 bases respectively, with 14 bases between them. Germline V lookup: CDR1 MNHEY, CDR2 SVGEGT. CDR3 nucleotides: TGTGCCAGCAGCCGCCCCATGGCGGCTGAAGCTTTCTTT. Its translation is CASSRPMAAEAFF.

V and J are TRBV7-9 and TRBJ1-1; possibly TRBD1 for D (5 bases). This CDR3 spans 14 amino acids. Germline-derived CDR1 and CDR2 are SEHNR and FQNEAQ (reference sequence). V shed 3 bases and J shed 0 bases, with 8 bases lying between them. In DNA form, the CDR3 reads TGTGCCAGCAGCTTGGGGCCTATGAACACTGAAGCTTTCTTT. Amino acids: CASSLGPMNTEAFF.

The table lists this clonotype with many counts. The genes are TRBV7-9 and TRBJ2-5; D may match TRBD1 or TRBD2 (5 bases each). The CDR3 extends over 15 amino acids. Between the trimmed V and J ends, which lost 6 bases and 0 bases, there was a span of 14 bases. CDR1 SEHNR and CDR2 FQNEAQ come from the germline V gene (reference sequence). The CDR3 DNA follows: TGTGCCAGCAGTTCGAGTGGGGGAAACCAAGAGACCCAGTACTTC. Its protein is CASSSSGGNQETQYF.

A remark on this clonotype: This may arise from a read error, as a much more abundant clone is one base away. The J gene is TRBJ2-7, the V gene TRBV7-9; no definite D call. Trimming left V 5 bases short and J 5 bases short, with 10 bases between. Looked up from germline, CDR1 is SEHNR and CDR2 is FQNEAQ (reference sequence). This CDR3 is 12 amino acids long. The DNA of the CDR3 is TGTGCCAGCAGCGCAAATCTCCACGAGCAGTACTTC. Translation: CASSANLHEQYF.

There are many counts of this clonotype. The chain recombines TRBV30 with TRBJ1-2, with 8 bases matching TRBD1. The CDR3 totals 11 residues. The germline V gene encodes CDR1 GTSNPN and CDR2 SVGIG (reference sequence). After removal of 2 bases from V and 12 bases from J, the junction contained 5 bases not matched to a gene. The CDR3 DNA sequence: TGTGCCTGGAGTCGACAGGGGACTGACACCTTC. It is translated as CAWSRQGTDTF. Combining the CDR3 with reference TRBV30 and TRBJ1-2 gives the whole variable domain SQTIHQWPATLVQPVGSPLSLECTVEGTSNPNLYWYRQAAGRGLQLLFYSVGIGQISSEVPQNLSASRPQDRQFILSSKKLLLSDSGFYLCAWSRQGTDTFGSGTRLTVV.

This clonotype was seen at least ten times. This rearrangement joins TRBV7-9 to TRBJ2-7; D might be TRBD2 (6 bases). The V end was cut by 6 bases, the J end by 5 bases, with 11 bases between. Germline V lookup: CDR1 SEHNR, CDR2 FQNEAQ (reference sequence). The CDR3 has 12 residues. The CDR3 coding sequence is TGTGCCAGCAGGCGGGACGGGGACGAGCAGTACTTC. Its protein product is CASRRDGDEQYF. The full variable domain, its missing parts supplied by reference TRBV7-9 and TRBJ2-7, is DTGVSQNPRHKITKRGQNVTFRCDPISEHNRLYWYRQTLGQGPEFLTYFQNEAQLEKSRLLSDRFSAERPKGSFSTLEIQRTEQGDSAMYLCASRRDGDEQYFGPGTRLTVT.

This clonotype came up many times. The chain links TRBV5-1 to TRBJ2-1; the D is unclear. This CDR3 comprises 12 residues. V lost 6 bases and J lost 13, with 17 bases in between. Germline V gene data show CDR1 as SGHRS and CDR2 as YFSETQ. The CDR3 bases are TGCGCCAGCACTTTCTCAGGAATAGAACAGTTCTTC. It specifies CASTFSGIEQFF.

The table lists this clonotype with many counts. This chain connects TRBV7-9 to TRBJ2-7; D is unclear. The CDR3 has 14 amino acids. Trimming left V 3 bases short and J 2 bases short, with 11 bases between. The germline V gene encodes CDR1 SEHNR and CDR2 FQNEAQ (reference sequence). The CDR3 coding sequence is TGTGCCAGCAGCTTTCTGGACGGAGCCTACGAGCAGTACTTC. This translates into CASSFLDGAYEQYF.

In this sample, this clonotype turned up many times. J is TRBJ1-3 and V is TRBV7-9; 8 positions match TRBD1. The CDR3 sequence is 16 residues long. The junction had 5 bases not matched to a gene; V was cut back by 4 bases and J by 0 bases. The germline CDR1 and CDR2 sequences are SEHNR and FQNEAQ (reference sequence). This CDR3 is CASSSTGALSGNTIYF. CDR3 bases: TGTGCCAGCAGCTCGACAGGGGCGCTCTCTGGAAACACCATATATTTT.

This clonotype was recorded at least ten times. The rearrangement joins TRBV4-3 to TRBJ1-2; 7 nucleotides match TRBD1. CDR3 length: 16 amino acids. The trim removed 3 bases at V and 3 bases at J, leaving 10 bases unmatched. The germline gives CDR1 LGHNA, CDR2 YSLEER. CDR3 sequence: CASSHLTGEGDYGYTF. As DNA, the CDR3 is TGCGCCAGCAGCCACCTTACAGGGGAGGGCGACTATGGCTACACCTTC.